The rows below give T cell receptor beta chains drawn from one sample of a study of cytomegalovirus exposure and HLA in healthy donors. This table comes from immunoSEQ multiplex PCR, and its TCRdb copy is limited to in-frame clones, with some not included. The table records 110,000 to 150,000 clones, 75% to 80% of them present only once. The sequencing input was PBMCs. The receptors originated from a male donor in good health and CMV-seronegative. Each CDR3 is given with its conserved first and last residue. A D gene is named only where the DNA matches it firmly. Clone size, where shown, is once, few, many, or a class for clones that have expanded.

CDR3 length | J gene | D gene | clone size | V gene | CDR3 protein | CDR3 DNA
15 | TRBJ2-3 | NA | NA | TRBV7-3 | CASSSLGLSTDTQYF | TGTGCCAGCAGCTCCCTGGGACTTAGCACAGATACGCAGTATTTT
15 | TRBJ1-2 | TRBD1 | few | TRBV7-9 | CASSPWDRGGYGYTF | TGTGCCAGCAGCCCCTGGGACAGGGGGGGCTATGGCTACACCTTC
14 | TRBJ1-5 | TRBD1 | NA | TRBV27 | CASSHRDRYQPQHF | TGTGCCAGCAGTCACCGGGACAGATATCAGCCCCAGCATTTT
17 | TRBJ1-2 | NA | NA | TRBV21-1 | CASSIRDRGDFNYGYTF | TGTGCCAGCAGCATTCGGGACAGGGGGGATTTTAACTATGGCTACACCTTC
14 | TRBJ1-2 | TRBD1 | NA | TRBV6-5 | CASRRGQNLYGYTF | TGTGCCAGCAGGAGGGGGCAGAACCTCTATGGCTACACCTTC
18 | TRBJ1-3 | NA | NA | TRBV28 | CASSLHPLAGENGDTIYF | TGTGCCAGCAGTCTCCACCCCTTAGCAGGGGAAAATGGAGACACCATATATTTT
16 | TRBJ2-1 | NA | NA | TRBV4-1 | CASSQLASSSYNEQFF | TGCGCCAGCAGCCAATTAGCGTCTAGCTCCTACAATGAGCAGTTCTTC
12 | TRBJ1-3 | NA | once | TRBV19 | CASSRPDGSPTF | TGTGCCAGTAGCAGACCCGACGGGAGTCCAACTTTT
14 | TRBJ2-2 | NA | NA | TRBV25-1 | CASSRRGNTGELFF | TGTGCCAGCAGTAGGCGGGGGAACACCGGGGAGCTGTTTTTT
14 | TRBJ2-3 | NA | few | TRBV7-3 | CASSLRADTDTQYF | TGTGCCAGCAGCTTAAGGGCCGACACAGATACGCAGTATTTT
15 | TRBJ2-3 | NA | NA | TRBV30 | CAWSRGTSYTDTQYF | TGTGCCTGGAGTCGCGGGACTTCTTACACAGATACGCAGTATTTT
14 | TRBJ2-7 | TRBD1 | NA | TRBV5-1 | CASRPGQGIYEQYF | TGCGCCAGCAGGCCGGGACAGGGAATCTACGAGCAGTACTTC
15 | TRBJ1-4 | NA | NA | TRBV2 | CASSEARSTNEKLFF | TGTGCCAGCAGTGAAGCCAGATCAACTAATGAAAAACTGTTTTTT
13 | TRBJ2-2 | NA | few | TRBV7-2 | CASSFRVPGELFF | TGTGCCAGCAGCTTCAGGGTCCCCGGGGAGCTGTTTTTT
13 | TRBJ1-1 | NA | NA | TRBV6-6 | CASIRGRNTEAFF | TGTGCCAGCATTCGGGGGAGGAACACTGAAGCTTTCTTT
15 | TRBJ2-7 | TRBD2 | NA | TRBV4-2 | CASSQWGGRSYEQYF | TGTGCCAGCAGCCAATGGGGGGGACGCTCCTACGAGCAGTACTTC
15 | TRBJ1-1 | TRBD1 | NA | TRBV7-9 | CASSWDRAMNTEAFF | TGTGCCAGCAGCTGGGACAGGGCAATGAACACTGAAGCTTTCTTT
15 | TRBJ2-5 | TRBD1 | few | TRBV28 | CASSVRTGLRETQYF | TGTGCCAGCAGTGTACGGACAGGGTTGCGGGAGACCCAGTACTTC
12 | TRBJ2-1 | NA | NA | TRBV7-9 | CASSFESNEQFF | TGTGCCAGCAGCTTCGAGAGTAATGAGCAGTTCTTC
15 | TRBJ2-5 | NA | NA | TRBV7-8 | CASSPRFAYQETQYF | TGTGCCAGCAGCCCCAGGTTCGCGTACCAAGAGACCCAGTACTTC
15 | TRBJ2-2 | NA | NA | TRBV19 | CASKTDTSNTGELFF | TGTGCCAGTAAGACGGACACCTCGAACACCGGGGAGCTGTTTTTT
12 | TRBJ2-7 | NA | NA | TRBV15 | CATGGKTYEQYF | TGTGCCACTGGCGGGAAAACCTACGAGCAGTACTTC
16 | TRBJ2-3 | TRBD2 | NA | TRBV19 | CASSIGGLAGTDTQYF | TGTGCCAGTAGTATAGGGGGACTAGCGGGCACAGATACGCAGTATTTT
13 | TRBJ2-3 | NA | few | TRBV5-4 | CASSPRTGTTQYF | TGTGCCAGCAGCCCGAGAACAGGAACTACGCAGTATTTT
16 | TRBJ1-1 | NA | NA | TRBV7-9 | CASSLGGVLKDTEAFF | TGTGCCAGCAGCTTAGGCGGGGTCCTAAAAGACACTGAAGCTTTCTTT
14 | TRBJ1-6 | TRBD1 | NA | TRBV6-5 | CASRLGQINSPLHF | TGTGCCAGCAGGTTGGGACAGATTAATTCACCCCTCCACTTT
13 | TRBJ2-3 | NA | NA | TRBV7-6 | CASSPDITDTQYF | TGTGCCAGCAGCCCAGACATCACAGATACGCAGTATTTT
15 | TRBJ2-7 | TRBD1 | NA | TRBV19 | CASSIWTGSPYEQYF | TGTGCCAGTAGTATTTGGACAGGGAGCCCCTACGAGCAGTACTTC
17 | TRBJ2-1 | TRBD1 | few | TRBV19 | CASSIGLRRTGRNEQFF | TGTGCCAGTAGTATAGGACTTAGAAGGACAGGGCGGAATGAGCAGTTCTTC
15 | TRBJ2-2 | NA | few | TRBV6-6 | CASQGGRWNTGELFF | TGTGCCAGCCAAGGTGGGAGGTGGAACACCGGGGAGCTGTTTTTT
17 | TRBJ1-2 | TRBD1 | few | TRBV7-8 | CASSLRGRQGANYGYTF | TGTGCCAGCAGCTTACGGGGACGGCAGGGGGCGAACTATGGCTACACCTTC
13 | TRBJ2-5 | NA | NA | TRBV11-2 | CASKRSGVETQYF | TGTGCCAGCAAGCGATCAGGGGTAGAGACCCAGTACTTC
18 | TRBJ2-7 | TRBD1 | NA | TRBV7-9 | CASSPGFRDRGLGYEQYF | TGTGCCAGCAGCCCAGGGTTCCGGGACAGGGGCTTAGGCTACGAGCAGTACTTC
14 | TRBJ1-4 | NA | NA | TRBV29-1 | CSVDIAGQNEKLFF | TGCAGCGTTGATATAGCAGGGCAGAATGAAAAACTGTTTTTT
16 | TRBJ1-6 | TRBD1 | NA | TRBV7-2 | CASSLGDRGYNSPLHF | TGTGCCAGCAGCTTAGGGGACAGGGGGTATAATTCACCCCTCCACTTT
14 | TRBJ1-1 | NA | NA | TRBV27 | CASSYGGLLAEAFF | TGTGCCAGCAGCTACGGGGGGCTTCTTGCTGAAGCTTTCTTT
14 | TRBJ1-6 | NA | NA | TRBV4-2 | CASSQDARGSPLHF | TGTGCCAGCAGCCAAGATGCCAGAGGTTCACCCCTCCACTTT
15 | TRBJ2-7 | TRBD2 | few | TRBV30 | CAWSGVAGVVYEQYF | TGTGCCTGGAGTGGGGTAGCGGGAGTCGTATACGAGCAGTACTTC
12 | TRBJ2-2 | NA | NA | TRBV7-3 | CATRRAGGELFF | TGTGCCACCCGGCGGGCCGGCGGGGAGCTGTTTTTT
14 | TRBJ2-3 | NA | NA | TRBV30 | CAWRGGADTDTQYF | TGTGCCTGGAGAGGGGGAGCGGACACAGATACGCAGTATTTT
15 | TRBJ2-7 | TRBD2 | NA | TRBV7-2 | CASSLAVAGAGEQYF | TGTGCCAGCAGCTTAGCGGTAGCGGGGGCAGGGGAGCAGTACTTC
14 | TRBJ2-5 | NA | NA | TRBV19 | CASSMMAGFETQYF | TGTGCCAGTAGTATGATGGCGGGATTCGAGACCCAGTACTTC